This TCR beta chain was found in a study of OX40 agonist ivuxolimab in advanced cancers. Study details: An anti-OX40 (CD134) antibody with agonistic activity, ivuxolimab, was administered to patients. Study-wide results and caveats: Low clonal expansion, among the lowest seen, marked partial responders at 0.1-3.0 mg/kg.

Trimming left V 2 bases short and J 5 bases short, with 12 bases between. The germline CDR1 and CDR2 sequences are SEHNR and FQNEAQ (reference sequence). The CDR3 is 14 residues long. Some clones are missing from TCRdb's copy, which holds only in-frame ones; the method was immunoSEQ multiplex PCR. The sample shows 70,000 to 85,000 clones, about 94% of them seen only once. In the case of this clone: Antigen specificity is unknown.

Sequenced material: CD4+ or CD8+ T cells sorted from blood, taken in a trial of the OX40 agonist ivuxolimab. The genes are TRBV7-9 and TRBJ2-5; tentative D call: TRBD1 (5 bases). This sequence originates from an adult with an advanced solid tumor such as melanoma, head and neck, liver or kidney cancer. The chain's CDR3 is CASSLTPGWETQYF. CDR3 bases: TGTGCCAGCAGCTTAACCCCAGGGTGGGAGACCCAGTACTTC.